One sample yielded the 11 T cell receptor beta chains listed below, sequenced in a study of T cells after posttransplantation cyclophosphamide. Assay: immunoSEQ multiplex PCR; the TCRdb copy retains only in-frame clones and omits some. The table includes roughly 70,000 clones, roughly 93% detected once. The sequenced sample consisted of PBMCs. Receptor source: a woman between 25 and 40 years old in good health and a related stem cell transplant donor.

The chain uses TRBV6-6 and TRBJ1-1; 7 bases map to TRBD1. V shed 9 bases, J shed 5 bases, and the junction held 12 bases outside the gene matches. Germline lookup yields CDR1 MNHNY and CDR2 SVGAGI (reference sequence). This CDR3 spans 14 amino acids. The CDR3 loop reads CASRQGNEATEAFF. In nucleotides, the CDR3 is TGTGCCAGTAGACAGGGAAATGAGGCAACTGAAGCTTTCTTT.

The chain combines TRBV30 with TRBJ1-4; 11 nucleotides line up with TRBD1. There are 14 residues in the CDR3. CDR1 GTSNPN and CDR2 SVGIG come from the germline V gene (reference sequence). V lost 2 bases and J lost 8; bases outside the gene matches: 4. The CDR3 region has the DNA TGTGCCTGGAGTCGGGGACAGGGGGGGGAAAAACTGTTTTTT. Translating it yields CAWSRGQGGEKLFF.

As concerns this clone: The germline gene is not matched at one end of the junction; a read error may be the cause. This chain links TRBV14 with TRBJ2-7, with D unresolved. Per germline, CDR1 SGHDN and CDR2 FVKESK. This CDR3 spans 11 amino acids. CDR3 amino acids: CASSRSYVQYF. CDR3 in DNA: TGTGCCAGCAGCCGAAGTTACGTGCAGTACTTC.

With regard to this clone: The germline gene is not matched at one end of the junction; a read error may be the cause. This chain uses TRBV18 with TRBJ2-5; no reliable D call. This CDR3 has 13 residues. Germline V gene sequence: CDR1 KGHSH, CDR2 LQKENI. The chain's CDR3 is CASSPGVEETHYF. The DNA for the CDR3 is TGTGCCAGCTCACCAGGGGTTGAAGAGACCCATTACTTC.

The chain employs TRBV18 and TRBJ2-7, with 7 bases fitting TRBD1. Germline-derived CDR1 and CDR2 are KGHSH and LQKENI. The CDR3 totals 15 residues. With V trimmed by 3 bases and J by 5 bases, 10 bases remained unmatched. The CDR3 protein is CASSPGQGQTHEQYF. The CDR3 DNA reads TGTGCCAGCTCACCGGGGCAGGGACAGACCCACGAGCAGTACTTC.

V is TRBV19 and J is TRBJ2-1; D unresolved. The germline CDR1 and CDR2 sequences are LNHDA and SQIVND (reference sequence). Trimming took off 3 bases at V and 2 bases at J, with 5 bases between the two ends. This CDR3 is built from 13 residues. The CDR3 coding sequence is TGTGCCAGTAGTATGGGGACCTACAATGAGCAGTTCTTC. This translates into CASSMGTYNEQFF.

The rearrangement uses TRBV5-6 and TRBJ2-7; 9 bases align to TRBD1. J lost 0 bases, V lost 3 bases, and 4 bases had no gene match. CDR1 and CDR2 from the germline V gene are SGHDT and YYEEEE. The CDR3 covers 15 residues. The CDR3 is CASSWGQGFSYEQYF. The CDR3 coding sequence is TGTGCCAGCAGCTGGGGACAGGGCTTCTCCTACGAGCAGTACTTC.

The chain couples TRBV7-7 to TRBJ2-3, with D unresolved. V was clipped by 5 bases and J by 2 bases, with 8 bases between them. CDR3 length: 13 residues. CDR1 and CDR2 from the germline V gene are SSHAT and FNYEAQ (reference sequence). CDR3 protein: CASSPLFTDTQYF. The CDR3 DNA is TGTGCCAGCAGCCCCTTGTTCACAGATACGCAGTATTTT.

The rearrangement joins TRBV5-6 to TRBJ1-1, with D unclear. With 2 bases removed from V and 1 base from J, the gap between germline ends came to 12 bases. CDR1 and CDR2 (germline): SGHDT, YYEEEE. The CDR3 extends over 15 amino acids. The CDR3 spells CASSLSVWENTEAFF. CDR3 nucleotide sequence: TGTGCCAGCAGCTTAAGTGTGTGGGAGAACACTGAAGCTTTCTTT.

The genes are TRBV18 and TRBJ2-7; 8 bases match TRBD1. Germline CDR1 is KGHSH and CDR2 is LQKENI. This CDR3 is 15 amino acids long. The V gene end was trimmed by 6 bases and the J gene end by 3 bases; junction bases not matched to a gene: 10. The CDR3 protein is CASSQSGTGLYEQYF. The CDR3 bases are TGTGCCAGCTCGCAGTCCGGGACAGGACTCTACGAGCAGTACTTC.

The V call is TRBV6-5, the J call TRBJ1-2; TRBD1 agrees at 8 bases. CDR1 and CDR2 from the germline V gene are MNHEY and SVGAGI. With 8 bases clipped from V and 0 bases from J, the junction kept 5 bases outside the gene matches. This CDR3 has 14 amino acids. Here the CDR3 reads CASGGQATNYGYTF. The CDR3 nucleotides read TGTGCCAGCGGGGGACAGGCGACTAACTATGGCTACACCTTC.